The 24 T cell receptor beta chains below all came from one sample that was sequenced in a study of PD-1 blockade in classical Hodgkin lymphoma. The protocol was immunoSEQ multiplex PCR, while the TCRdb copy is restricted to in-frame clones and leaves out a portion. The profile shows more than 95,000 clones, approximately 89% of them singletons. Documented time point: cycle 4 day 1 (C4D1), after five to seven weeks of nivolumab. Brentuximab vedotin exposure varied among the patients, all of whom had relapsed after autologous stem cell transplantation. This specimen consisted of peripheral blood mononuclear cells (PBMCs), obtained before the fourth cycle of nivolumab. The receptors originated from a human donor with classical Hodgkin lymphoma.

The gene calls are TRBV6-6 and TRBJ1-1, with TRBD1 matching 7 bases. With V trimmed by 6 bases and J by 0 bases, 10 bases remained unmatched. This CDR3 is 16 amino acids long. The germline gives CDR1 MNHNY, CDR2 SVGAGI (reference sequence). CDR3: CASSHSWDSMNTEAFF. In DNA form, the CDR3 reads TGTGCCAGCAGCCATTCATGGGACAGCATGAACACTGAAGCTTTCTTT.

This clone was counted between two and nine times. The J gene is TRBJ1-5, the V gene TRBV30; weak D call: TRBD1 (5 bases). Trimming removed 1 base from V and 3 bases from J, with 13 bases in between. The CDR3 extends over 15 amino acids. Germline CDR1 is GTSNPN and CDR2 is SVGIG (reference sequence). The CDR3 sequence: CAWSGQRSINQPQHF. The CDR3, as DNA: TGTGCCTGGAGTGGACAGAGAAGCATCAATCAGCCCCAGCATTTT.

This rearrangement joins TRBV5-8 to TRBJ1-1, with D uncertain. From germline, CDR1 is SGHTS and CDR2 YDEGEE. V was pared by 0 bases and J by 2 bases, with 14 bases between. The CDR3 contains 16 residues. The CDR3 reads CASSLVSNSLNTEAFF. The CDR3 bases are TGTGCCAGCAGCTTGGTATCCAACTCCTTAAACACTGAAGCTTTCTTT.

The chain uses TRBV7-6 and TRBJ1-5; no firm D call. The CDR3 consists of 13 residues. V was clipped by 1 base and J by 6 bases, with 7 bases between them. Germline CDR1 is SGHVS and CDR2 is FNYEAQ. The CDR3 coding sequence is TGTGCCAGCAGCTTAGAAGGGAGTCAGCCCCAGCATTTT. This encodes CASSLEGSQPQHF.

The DNA of the CDR3 is TGTGCCAGCAGCCCAGGGACTAGCGGGATAAACCACGAGCAGTACTTC. It is translated as CASSPGTSGINHEQYF. The V call is TRBV5-4, the J call TRBJ2-7, with TRBD2 matching 13 bases. The J segment lost 5 bases and the V segment lost 4 bases, leaving 9 bases of the junction unmatched. CDR1 and CDR2 (germline): SGHNT, YYREEE (reference sequence). The CDR3 loop spans 16 amino acids. Using reference TRBV5-4 and TRBJ2-7 for the parts outside the CDR3, the full variable domain is ETGVTQSPTHLIKTRGQQVTLRCSSQSGHNTVSWYQQALGQGPQFIFQYYREEENGRGNFPPRFSGLQFPNYSSELNVNALELDDSALYLCASSPGTSGINHEQYFGPGTRLTVT.

This chain uses TRBV5-5 with TRBJ1-1; 8 bases match TRBD1. This CDR3 region has 13 residues. The germline V gene encodes CDR1 SGHKS and CDR2 YYEKEE (reference sequence). The V gene end was trimmed by 2 bases and the J gene end by 7 bases; junction bases not matched to a gene: 4. DNA for the CDR3: TGTGCCAGCAGCTTTTTTACAGGGGGTGAAGCTTTCTTT. It specifies CASSFFTGGEAFF.

The chain joins TRBV27 to TRBJ1-5; the D gene is possibly TRBD1 (6 bases). This CDR3 has 15 amino acids. Germline CDR1 is MNHEY and CDR2 is SMNVEV (reference sequence). Trimming removed 7 bases at V and 4 bases at J, with 17 bases between. The CDR3 DNA follows: TGTGCCAGCAAACCCGGGACACGCCTAAATCAGCCCCAGCATTTT. Protein sequence: CASKPGTRLNQPQHF.

The chain carries TRBV10-3 and TRBJ1-6, with D possibly matching TRBD1 (5 bases). V dropped 5 bases and J dropped 9 bases, with 17 bases sitting between them. This CDR3 is built from 15 residues. The germline V gene encodes CDR1 ENHRY and CDR2 SYGVKD. This CDR3 is CAISNGHLGGSPLHF. CDR3 bases: TGTGCCATCAGTAACGGACACTTAGGAGGTTCACCCCTCCACTTT.

The V gene is TRBV27, the J gene TRBJ1-2; TRBD1 is a possible D gene (5 bases). CDR1 and CDR2 from the germline V gene are MNHEY and SMNVEV (reference sequence). V was clipped by 6 bases and J by 8 bases, with 19 bases between them. The CDR3 sequence is 14 residues long. CDR3 sequence reads: CASSRDTQGRGYTF. In DNA form, the CDR3 reads TGTGCCAGCAGCCGTGACACCCAGGGCCGGGGCTACACCTTC.

The V call is TRBV4-3, the J call TRBJ1-3; no definite D call. V shed 1 base and J shed 0 bases, with 4 bases lying between them. CDR1 is LGHNA and CDR2 is YSLEER in the germline V gene. The CDR3 has 14 amino acids. The CDR3 bases are TGCGCCAGCAGCCAAGGCACCTCTGGAAACACCATATATTTT. Translated: CASSQGTSGNTIYF.

The chain is built from TRBV6-5 and TRBJ2-3; D is tentatively TRBD1 or TRBD2 (5 bases each). The CDR3 contains 16 residues. Per the germline V gene, CDR1 is MNHEY and CDR2 is SVGAGI. Trimming took 0 bases from V and 2 from J, leaving 12 bases between them. The CDR3 DNA reads TGTGCCAGCAGTTACTCAGCCGGGGCGGTCACAGATACGCAGTATTTT. Encoded protein: CASSYSAGAVTDTQYF.

This clone was detected only once. J is TRBJ2-1 and V is TRBV5-1, with 9 bases matching TRBD2. Germline CDR1 reads SGHRS; CDR2 reads YFSETQ. This CDR3 is built from 16 residues. J gave up 3 bases and V 0 bases, and 4 bases lay outside the gene matches. DNA of the CDR3: TGCGCCAGCAGCTTGGGGCTAGCGGGAAACTACAATGAGCAGTTCTTC. Translation: CASSLGLAGNYNEQFF.

CDR3 sequence reads: CASRDRFRGYEQYF. CDR3 nucleotide sequence: TGTGCCAGCAGGGACAGGTTCAGGGGCTACGAGCAGTACTTC. The chain has TRBV28 and TRBJ2-7, with TRBD1 matching 7 bases. This CDR3 region has 14 residues. J was trimmed by 3 bases and V by 6 bases; bases with no gene match: 8. The germline V gene has CDR1 MDHEN and CDR2 SYDVKM.

This clone appeared once. The genes are TRBV6-6 and TRBJ1-2; unclear D gene. The length of the CDR3 is 14 residues. The V end was cut by 2 bases, the J end by 1 base, with 8 bases between. Looked up from germline, CDR1 is MNHNY and CDR2 is SVGAGI (reference sequence). This CDR3 is CASSYHGDNYGYTF. As DNA, the CDR3 is TGTGCCAGCAGTTACCATGGGGATAACTATGGCTACACCTTC.

DNA for the CDR3: TGCAGCGTCAATTGGGGGGAATGGGACACTGAAGCTTTCTTT. It codes for CSVNWGEWDTEAFF. This chain links TRBV29-1 with TRBJ1-1; maybe TRBD1 (5 bases). The germline CDR1 and CDR2 sequences are SQVTM and ANQGSEA. CDR3 length: 14 amino acids. V gave up 6 bases and J gave up 3 bases, with 17 bases separating them.

This clone was seen more than once but under ten times. DNA of the CDR3: TGCGCCAGCAGCGAGGTGCCCGGAAACACCATATATTTT. Its protein product is CASSEVPGNTIYF. The chain uses TRBV5-1 and TRBJ1-3; D gene unclear. V was pared by 4 bases and J by 4 bases, with 9 bases between. This CDR3 is 13 amino acids long. CDR1 SGHRS and CDR2 YFSETQ come from the germline V gene.

The rearrangement joins TRBV7-9 to TRBJ2-1, with 9 bases aligning to TRBD1. The J segment lost 8 bases and the V segment lost 5 bases, leaving 10 bases of the junction unmatched. This CDR3 is 15 amino acids long. Germline-derived CDR1 and CDR2 are SEHNR and FQNEAQ (reference sequence). The CDR3 DNA sequence: TGTGCCAGCAGCGCCAGGGACAGGGTCGGGGATGAGCAGTTCTTC. Its translation: CASSARDRVGDEQFF.

The chain is built from TRBV5-8 and TRBJ2-4, with TRBD2 matching 8 bases. Losses at the gene ends were 0 bases for V and 1 base for J; bases not matched to a gene: 15. Germline CDR1 is SGHTS and CDR2 is YDEGEE. This CDR3 has 20 amino acids. CDR3 DNA: TGTGCCAGCAGCTTGGGGCGGGACGGACTAGCTCGAGACGCCAAAAACATTCAGTACTTC. Translating gives CASSLGRDGLARDAKNIQYF.

The V gene is TRBV19, the J gene TRBJ1-2; D is perhaps TRBD1 (5 bases). The CDR3 consists of 12 residues. The V end lost 6 bases, the J end lost 4 bases, and 9 bases lay between the germline ends. Germline V lookup: CDR1 LNHDA, CDR2 SQIVND (reference sequence). Written as DNA, the CDR3 is TGTGCCAGTAGGTGGGGGAGCTATGGCTACACCTTC. Residues: CASRWGSYGYTF.

The genes are TRBV19 and TRBJ1-1, with 7 bases that match TRBD1. V lost 5 bases, J lost 4 bases, and 7 bases stayed unmatched. Germline-derived CDR1 and CDR2 are LNHDA and SQIVND (reference sequence). The CDR3 extends over 14 amino acids. The CDR3 nucleotides read TGTGCCAGTAGTTTCAACAGGGGTCTCACTGAAGCTTTCTTT. Translation: CASSFNRGLTEAFF.

This chain links TRBV4-2 with TRBJ1-2; D not certain. CDR3 length equals 14 residues. CDR1 is LGHNA, CDR2 YNFKEQ, per germline. V gave up 1 base and J gave up 4 bases, with 10 bases separating them. CDR3 coding DNA: TGTGCCAGCAGCCAAGTACCAAACTCCTATGGCTACACCTTC. Translating gives CASSQVPNSYGYTF.

The gene calls are TRBV7-9 and TRBJ1-5, with a possible D match to TRBD1 (6 bases). Between the trimmed V and J ends, which lost 6 bases and 0 bases, there was a span of 12 bases. There are 15 residues in the CDR3. CDR1 SEHNR and CDR2 FQNEAQ come from the germline V gene (reference sequence). CDR3 region: CASSSDSYSNQPQHF. The CDR3 DNA is TGTGCCAGCAGTTCGGACAGCTATAGCAATCAGCCCCAGCATTTT.

V usage is TRBV7-2 and J usage is TRBJ2-2, with a weak D call TRBD2 (5 bases). CDR1 is SGHTA, CDR2 FQGNSA, per germline. V gave up 3 bases and J gave up 3 bases, with 8 bases separating them. This CDR3 spans 14 amino acids. The CDR3 reads CASSFPGDTGELFF. CDR3 in DNA: TGTGCCAGCAGCTTCCCCGGGGACACCGGGGAGCTGTTTTTT. The whole variable domain, filled in from reference TRBV7-2 and TRBJ2-2, reads GAGVSQSPSNKVTEKGKDVELRCDPISGHTALYWYRQSLGQGLEFLIYFQGNSAPDKSGLPSDRFSAERTGGSVSTLTIQRTQQEDSAVYLCASSFPGDTGELFFGEGSRLTVL.

This clone was counted once. The chain uses TRBV2 and TRBJ1-5; D is perhaps TRBD1 (5 bases). Looked up from germline, CDR1 is SNHLY and CDR2 is FYNNEI. The CDR3 is made up of 16 amino acids. V was clipped by 0 bases and J by 3 bases, with 12 bases between them. The CDR3 DNA reads as TGTGCCAGCAGTGAAGCGCTGGGGCAATACAATCAGCCCCAGCATTTT. The encoded protein is CASSEALGQYNQPQHF. Together with reference TRBV2 and TRBJ1-5, the CDR3 gives the full variable domain: EPEVTQTPSHQVTQMGQEVILRCVPISNHLYFYWYRQILGQKVEFLVSFYNNEISEKSEIFDDQFSVERPDGSNFTLKIRSTKLEDSAMYFCASSEALGQYNQPQHFGDGTRLSIL.